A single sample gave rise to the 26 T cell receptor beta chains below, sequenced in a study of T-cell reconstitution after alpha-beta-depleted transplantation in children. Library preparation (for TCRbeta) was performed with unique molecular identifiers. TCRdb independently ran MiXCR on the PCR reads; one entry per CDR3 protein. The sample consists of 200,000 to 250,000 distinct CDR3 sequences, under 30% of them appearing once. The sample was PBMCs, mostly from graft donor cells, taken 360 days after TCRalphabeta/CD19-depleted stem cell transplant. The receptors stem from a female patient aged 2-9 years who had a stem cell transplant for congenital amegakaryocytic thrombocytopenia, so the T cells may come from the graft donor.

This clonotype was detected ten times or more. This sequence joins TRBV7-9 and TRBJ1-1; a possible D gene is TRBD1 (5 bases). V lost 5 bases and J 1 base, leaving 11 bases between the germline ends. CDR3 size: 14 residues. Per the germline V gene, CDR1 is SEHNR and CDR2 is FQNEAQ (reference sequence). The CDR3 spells CASSPWDGNTEAFF. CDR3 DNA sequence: TGTGCCAGCAGCCCCTGGGACGGGAACACTGAAGCTTTCTTT.

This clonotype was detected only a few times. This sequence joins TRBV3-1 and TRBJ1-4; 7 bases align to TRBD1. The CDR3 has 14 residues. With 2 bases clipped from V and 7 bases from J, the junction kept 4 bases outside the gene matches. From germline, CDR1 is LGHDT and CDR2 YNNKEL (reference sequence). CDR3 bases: TGTGCCAGCAGCCAAAGGACAGGAGGTGAAAAACTGTTTTTT. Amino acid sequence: CASSQRTGGEKLFF.

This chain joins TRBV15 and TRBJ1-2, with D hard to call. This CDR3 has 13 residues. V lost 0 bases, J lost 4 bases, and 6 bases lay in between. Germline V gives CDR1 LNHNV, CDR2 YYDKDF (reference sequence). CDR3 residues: CATSRDRFYGYTF. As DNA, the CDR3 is TGTGCCACCAGCAGAGATCGTTTCTATGGCTACACCTTC.

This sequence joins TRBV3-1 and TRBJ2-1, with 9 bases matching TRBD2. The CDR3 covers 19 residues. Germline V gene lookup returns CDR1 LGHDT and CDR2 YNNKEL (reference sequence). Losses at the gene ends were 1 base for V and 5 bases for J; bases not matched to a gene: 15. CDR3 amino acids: CASSQGYLAGASKHNEQFF. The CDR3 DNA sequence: TGTGCCAGCAGCCAAGGTTATTTAGCGGGGGCATCCAAACACAATGAGCAGTTCTTC.

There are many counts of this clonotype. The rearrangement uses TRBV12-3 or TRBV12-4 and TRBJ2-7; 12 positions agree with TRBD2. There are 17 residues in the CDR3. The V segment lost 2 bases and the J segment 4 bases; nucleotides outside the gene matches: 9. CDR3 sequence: CASSLSLAGGPGYEQYF. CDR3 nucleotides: TGTGCCAGCAGTTTATCTCTAGCGGGAGGGCCGGGGTACGAGCAGTACTTC.

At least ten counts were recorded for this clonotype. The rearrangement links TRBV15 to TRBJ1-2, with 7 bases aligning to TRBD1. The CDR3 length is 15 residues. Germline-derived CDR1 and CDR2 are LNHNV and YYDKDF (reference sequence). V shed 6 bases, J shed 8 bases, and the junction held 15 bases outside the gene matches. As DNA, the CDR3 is TGTGCCACCAGTCCGGACAGGCCCTCGACGGGAGGCTACACCTTC. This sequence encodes CATSPDRPSTGGYTF. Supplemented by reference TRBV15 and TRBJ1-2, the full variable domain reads DAMVIQNPRYQVTQFGKPVTLSCSQTLNHNVMYWYQQKSSQAPKLLFHYYDKDFNNEADTPDNFQSRRPNTSFCFLDIRSPGLGDTAMYLCATSPDRPSTGGYTFGSGTRLTVV.

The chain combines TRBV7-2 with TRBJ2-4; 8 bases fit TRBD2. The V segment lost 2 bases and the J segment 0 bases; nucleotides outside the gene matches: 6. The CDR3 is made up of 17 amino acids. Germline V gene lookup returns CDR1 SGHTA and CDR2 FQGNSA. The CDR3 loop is CASSLRLAGPAKNIQYF. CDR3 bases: TGTGCCAGCAGCTTAAGGCTAGCGGGCCCAGCCAAAAACATTCAGTACTTC.

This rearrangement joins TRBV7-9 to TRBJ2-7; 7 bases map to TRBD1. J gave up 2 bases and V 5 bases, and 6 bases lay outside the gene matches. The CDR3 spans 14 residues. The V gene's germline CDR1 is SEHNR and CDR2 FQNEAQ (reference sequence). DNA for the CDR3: TGTGCCAGCAGCGCCCCGGGACAGCCCTACGAGCAGTACTTC. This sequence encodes CASSAPGQPYEQYF.

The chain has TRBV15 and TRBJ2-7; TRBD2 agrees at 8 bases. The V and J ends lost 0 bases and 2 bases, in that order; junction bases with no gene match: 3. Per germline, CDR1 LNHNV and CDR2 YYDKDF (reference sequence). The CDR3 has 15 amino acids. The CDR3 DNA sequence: TGTGCCACCAGCAGAGAAGTAGCGGGGACCTACGAGCAGTACTTC. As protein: CATSREVAGTYEQYF.

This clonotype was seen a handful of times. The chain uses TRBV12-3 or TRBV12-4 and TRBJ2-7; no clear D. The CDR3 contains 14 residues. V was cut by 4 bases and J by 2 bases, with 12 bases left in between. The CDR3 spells CASSSTGGPYEQYF. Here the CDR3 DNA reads TGTGCCAGCAGTTCAACGGGTGGCCCCTACGAGCAGTACTTC.

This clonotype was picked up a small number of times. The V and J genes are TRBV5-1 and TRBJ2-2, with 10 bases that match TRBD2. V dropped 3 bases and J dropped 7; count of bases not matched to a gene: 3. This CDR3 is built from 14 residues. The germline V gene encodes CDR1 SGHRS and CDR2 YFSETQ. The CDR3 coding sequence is TGCGCCAGCAGCTCTAGCGGGGGCCACGGGGAGCTGTTTTTT. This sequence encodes CASSSSGGHGELFF.

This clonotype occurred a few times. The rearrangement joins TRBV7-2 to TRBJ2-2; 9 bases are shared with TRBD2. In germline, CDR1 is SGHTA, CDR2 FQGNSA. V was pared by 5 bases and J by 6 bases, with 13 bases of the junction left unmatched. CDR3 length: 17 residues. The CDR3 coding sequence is TGTGCCAGCAGCCGCCTCGGGACTAGCCGGTGGGCCGGGGAGCTGTTTTTT. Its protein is CASSRLGTSRWAGELFF.

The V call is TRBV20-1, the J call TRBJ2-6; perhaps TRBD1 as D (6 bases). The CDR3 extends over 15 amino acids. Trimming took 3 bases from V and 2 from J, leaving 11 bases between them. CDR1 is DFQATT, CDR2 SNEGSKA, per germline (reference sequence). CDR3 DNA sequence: TGCAGTGCTAGTCCCCCAGGGGCTGGGGCCAACGTCCTGACTTTC. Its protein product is CSASPPGAGANVLTF.

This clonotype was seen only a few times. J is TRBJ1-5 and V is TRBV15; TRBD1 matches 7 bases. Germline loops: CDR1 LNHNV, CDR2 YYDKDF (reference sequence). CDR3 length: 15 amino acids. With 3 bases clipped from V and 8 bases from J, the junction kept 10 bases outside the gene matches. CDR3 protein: CATSRFGEGGKPQHF. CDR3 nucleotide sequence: TGTGCCACCAGCAGGTTTGGCGAAGGGGGCAAGCCCCAGCATTTT.

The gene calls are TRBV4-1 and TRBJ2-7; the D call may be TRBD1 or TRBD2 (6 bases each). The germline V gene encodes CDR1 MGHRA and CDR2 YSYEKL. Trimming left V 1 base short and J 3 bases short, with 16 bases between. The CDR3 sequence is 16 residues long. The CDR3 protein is CASSQVVSGAGYEQYF. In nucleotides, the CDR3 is TGCGCCAGCAGCCAAGTTGTATCGGGGGCAGGCTACGAGCAGTACTTC.

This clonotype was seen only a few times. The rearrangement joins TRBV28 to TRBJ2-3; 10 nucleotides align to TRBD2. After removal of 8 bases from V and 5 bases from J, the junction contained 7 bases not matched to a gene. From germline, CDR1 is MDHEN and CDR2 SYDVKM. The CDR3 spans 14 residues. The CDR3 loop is CASGRASGRDTQYF. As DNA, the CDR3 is TGTGCCAGCGGTAGGGCTAGCGGGAGAGATACGCAGTATTTT.

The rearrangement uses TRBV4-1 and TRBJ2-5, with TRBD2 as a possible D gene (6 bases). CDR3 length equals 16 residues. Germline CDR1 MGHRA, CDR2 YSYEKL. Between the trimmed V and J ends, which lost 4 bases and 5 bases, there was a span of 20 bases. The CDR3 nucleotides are TGCGCCAGCAGCCCGCTAGACGGACTAAAGGAGGAGACCCAGTACTTC. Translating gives CASSPLDGLKEETQYF.

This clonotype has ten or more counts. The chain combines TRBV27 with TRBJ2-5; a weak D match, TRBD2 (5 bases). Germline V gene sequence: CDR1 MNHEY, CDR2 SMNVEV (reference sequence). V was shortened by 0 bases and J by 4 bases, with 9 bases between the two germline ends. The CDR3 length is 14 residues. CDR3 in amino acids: CASSLSRDTETQYF. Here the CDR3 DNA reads TGTGCCAGCAGTTTATCGAGGGATACAGAGACCCAGTACTTC.

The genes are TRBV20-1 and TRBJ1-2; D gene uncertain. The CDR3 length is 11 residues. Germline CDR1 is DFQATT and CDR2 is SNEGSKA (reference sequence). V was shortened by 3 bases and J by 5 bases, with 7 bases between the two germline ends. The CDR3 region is CSASLWYGYTF. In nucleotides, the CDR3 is TGCAGTGCTAGCCTCTGGTATGGCTACACCTTC.

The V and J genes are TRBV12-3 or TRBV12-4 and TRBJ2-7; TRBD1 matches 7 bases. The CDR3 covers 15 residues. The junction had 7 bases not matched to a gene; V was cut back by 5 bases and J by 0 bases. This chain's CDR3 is CASSPERDSSYEQYF. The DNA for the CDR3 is TGTGCCAGCAGTCCAGAACGGGACAGCTCCTACGAGCAGTACTTC.

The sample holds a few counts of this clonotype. CDR3 nucleotide sequence: TGTGCCAGCAGTCAAGAGGACTTGCCGGAAAAACTGTTTTTT. This gives the protein CASSQEDLPEKLFF. This sequence joins TRBV28 and TRBJ1-4, with D unresolved. Between the trimmed V and J ends, which lost 5 bases and 8 bases, there was a span of 15 bases. The CDR3 contains 14 residues. CDR1 MDHEN and CDR2 SYDVKM come from the germline V gene.

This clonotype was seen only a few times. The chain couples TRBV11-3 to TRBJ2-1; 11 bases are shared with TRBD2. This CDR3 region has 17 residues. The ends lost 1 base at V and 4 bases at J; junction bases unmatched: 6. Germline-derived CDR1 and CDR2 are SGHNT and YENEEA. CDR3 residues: CASSLVYGTSGYNEQFF. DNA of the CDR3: TGTGCCAGCAGCTTAGTGTACGGGACTAGCGGATACAATGAGCAGTTCTTC.

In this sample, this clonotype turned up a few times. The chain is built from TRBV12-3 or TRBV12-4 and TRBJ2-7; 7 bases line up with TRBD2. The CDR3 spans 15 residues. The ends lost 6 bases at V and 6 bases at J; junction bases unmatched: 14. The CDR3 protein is CASSRERGVSFEQYF. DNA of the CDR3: TGTGCCAGCAGCCGCGAGCGGGGCGTATCATTCGAGCAGTACTTC.

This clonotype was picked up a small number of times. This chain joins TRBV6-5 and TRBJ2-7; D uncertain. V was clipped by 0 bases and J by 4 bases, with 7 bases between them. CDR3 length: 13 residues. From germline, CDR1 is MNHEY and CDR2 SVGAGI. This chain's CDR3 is CASSYSLDYEQYF. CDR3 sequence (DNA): TGTGCCAGCAGTTACTCGCTAGATTACGAGCAGTACTTC.

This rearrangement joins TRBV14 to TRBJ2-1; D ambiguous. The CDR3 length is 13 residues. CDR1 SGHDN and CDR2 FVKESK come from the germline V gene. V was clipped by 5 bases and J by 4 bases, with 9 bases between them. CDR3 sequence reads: CASSEGPYNEQFF. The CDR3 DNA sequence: TGTGCCAGCAGCGAAGGGCCGTACAATGAGCAGTTCTTC.

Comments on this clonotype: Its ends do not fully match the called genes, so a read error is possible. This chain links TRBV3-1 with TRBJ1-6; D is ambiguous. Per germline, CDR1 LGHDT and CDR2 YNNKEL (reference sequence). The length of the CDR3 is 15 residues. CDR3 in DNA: TGTGCCTGCAGCCAAGCCAGCAGGTATAATTCACCCCTCCACTTT. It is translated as CACSQASRYNSPLHF.